These 28 T cell receptor beta chains were all obtained from the same sample, sequenced in a study of cytomegalovirus exposure and HLA in healthy donors. PCR involved 60 Vbeta and 13 Jbeta primers. The method was immunoSEQ multiplex PCR; TCRdb's version includes in-frame clones alone and lacks a portion of them. The table includes 180,000 or so clones, roughly 10% detected once. The source material was PBMCs. The receptor source for this set is a young woman in good health and CMV-seropositive.

This clone showed up just a few times. This chain joins TRBV5-1 and TRBJ2-3; the D gene is possibly TRBD2 (6 bases). The V gene lost 1 base and the J gene lost 2 bases, with 14 bases spanning the gap. Looked up from germline, CDR1 is SGHRS and CDR2 is YFSETQ. The length of the CDR3 is 16 residues. The CDR3 DNA reads TGCGCCAGCAGCTTGACCTCAGCGGGCACCACAGATACGCAGTATTTT. It specifies CASSLTSAGTTDTQYF.

This chain joins TRBV19 and TRBJ2-2, with D maybe TRBD1 (5 bases). This CDR3 has 15 amino acids. The germline gives CDR1 LNHDA, CDR2 SQIVND (reference sequence). V gave up 6 bases and J gave up 1 base, with 12 bases separating them. CDR3 in amino acids: CASRARRVNTGELFF. The CDR3 DNA reads as TGTGCCAGTAGGGCCCGCAGGGTGAACACCGGGGAGCTGTTTTTT.

In its sample, this clone was seen a few times. The chain links TRBV28 to TRBJ2-1, with TRBD2 as a possible D gene (6 bases). Germline V gives CDR1 MDHEN, CDR2 SYDVKM. Trimming removed 6 bases at V and 3 bases at J, with 12 bases between. There are 14 residues in the CDR3. In DNA form, the CDR3 reads TGTGCCAGCAGCGGAGGGCCGATCTACAATGAGCAGTTCTTC. Amino acid sequence: CASSGGPIYNEQFF.

To note about this clone: Other DNA sequences of this sample code for an identical CDR3. The genes are TRBV14 and TRBJ2-7, with 8 bases aligning to TRBD1. The CDR3 is 17 residues long. J gave up 4 bases and V 0 bases, and 11 bases lay outside the gene matches. In germline, CDR1 is SGHDN, CDR2 FVKESK. The CDR3 is CASSQEGRAGGSYEQYF. CDR3 nucleotides: TGTGCCAGCAGCCAAGAAGGAAGGGCAGGGGGCAGTTACGAGCAGTACTTC.

Only a few counts were recorded for this clone. The V gene is TRBV7-9, the J gene TRBJ2-2; the match to TRBD2 covers 7 bases. The CDR3 runs to 16 residues. Trimming at V came to 2 bases and at J to 4 bases, leaving 7 bases not matched to a gene. Germline lookup yields CDR1 SEHNR and CDR2 FQNEAQ (reference sequence). The chain's CDR3 is CASSLSRERFTGELFF. In DNA form, the CDR3 reads TGTGCCAGCAGCTTATCGCGGGAGAGGTTCACCGGGGAGCTGTTTTTT.

This clone was observed a handful of times. This chain uses TRBV29-1 with TRBJ1-2; D perhaps matches TRBD1 (5 bases). This CDR3 spans 12 amino acids. Germline values: CDR1 SQVTM, CDR2 ANQGSEA. Trimming took 8 bases from V and 2 from J, leaving 12 bases between them. This CDR3 reads CSSAGGNYGYTF. Written as DNA, the CDR3 is TGCAGCTCCGCTGGGGGGAACTATGGCTACACCTTC.

This clone was counted a few times. This chain connects TRBV5-1 to TRBJ1-4; the D is unclear. V lost 3 bases to trimming and J lost 6 bases, with 12 bases between them. The CDR3 length is 14 residues. Germline CDR1 is SGHRS and CDR2 is YFSETQ. CDR3 nucleotide sequence: TGCGCCAGCAGCTCCCTTGGGCCGGATGAAAAACTGTTTTTT. Translating it yields CASSSLGPDEKLFF.

The chain employs TRBV19 and TRBJ2-6; D uncertain. This CDR3 has 15 residues. The V gene lost 7 bases and the J gene lost 0 bases, with 10 bases spanning the gap. Germline values: CDR1 LNHDA, CDR2 SQIVND (reference sequence). This CDR3 reads CASKDKHSGANVLTF. The CDR3 DNA is TGTGCCAGTAAAGACAAACACTCTGGGGCCAACGTCCTGACTTTC.

The chain employs TRBV6-5 and TRBJ2-7; D gene ambiguous. This CDR3 is built from 14 residues. Germline CDR1 reads MNHEY; CDR2 reads SVGAGI. The V gene lost 0 bases and the J gene lost 3 bases, with 9 bases spanning the gap. The CDR3: CASSYSVLGYEQYF. CDR3 bases: TGTGCCAGCAGTTACTCGGTTCTAGGCTACGAGCAGTACTTC.

The chain joins TRBV10-2 to TRBJ2-7; 7 nucleotides line up with TRBD2. The germline gives CDR1 WSHSY, CDR2 SAAADI. The CDR3 is made up of 16 amino acids. With V trimmed by 2 bases and J by 2 bases, 9 bases remained unmatched. DNA for the CDR3: TGCGCCAGCAGTGAGGAGAGAGGGGCGGGAGCCTACGAGCAGTACTTC. Translated: CASSEERGAGAYEQYF.

The chain employs TRBV5-1 and TRBJ2-1, with D perhaps matching TRBD1 (6 bases). The V end was cut by 0 bases, the J end by 10 bases, with 11 bases between. The CDR3 extends over 13 amino acids. Germline loops: CDR1 SGHRS, CDR2 YFSETQ. In DNA form, the CDR3 reads TGCGCCAGCAGCTTGGACAGGGATCGAGAGCAGTTCTTC. Its translation: CASSLDRDREQFF.

The genes are TRBV5-6 and TRBJ2-2; TRBD1 is a possible D gene (5 bases). This CDR3 region has 15 residues. Trimming stripped 0 bases from V and 2 bases from J, with 8 bases between. CDR1 SGHDT and CDR2 YYEEEE come from the germline V gene. CDR3 sequence: CASSLGQSNTGELFF. As DNA, the CDR3 is TGTGCCAGCAGCTTGGGACAGTCTAACACCGGGGAGCTGTTTTTT.

The chain recombines TRBV5-1 with TRBJ2-2; possibly TRBD1 for D (5 bases). With 1 base removed from V and 4 bases from J, the gap between germline ends came to 11 bases. The CDR3 runs to 15 residues. Germline values: CDR1 SGHRS, CDR2 YFSETQ. Written as DNA, the CDR3 is TGCGCCAGCAGCTTGAGACAGACGGCCACCGGGGAGCTGTTTTTT. It specifies CASSLRQTATGELFF.

This clone was seen more than once but under ten times. V gene TRBV5-1 combines with J gene TRBJ2-3; D is perhaps TRBD1 (6 bases). The CDR3 is 15 residues long. CDR1 and CDR2 from the germline V gene are SGHRS and YFSETQ. Deletions cut 4 bases from V and 0 bases from J, with 12 bases between. This CDR3 is CASSKDSPSTDTQYF. CDR3 DNA: TGCGCCAGCAGCAAGGACAGCCCTAGCACAGATACGCAGTATTTT.

To note about this clone: In the same sample, other DNA sequences code for this CDR3. The chain recombines TRBV5-6 with TRBJ1-5; D not certain. The germline V gene encodes CDR1 SGHDT and CDR2 YYEEEE. CDR3 length equals 12 residues. Trimming shortened V by 2 bases and J by 6 bases, and 6 bases separated the two germline ends. DNA of the CDR3: TGTGCCAGCAGCTTTTCGGGTCAGCCCCAGCATTTT. Translation gives CASSFSGQPQHF.

CDR3: CASSAGNQETQYF. The CDR3 DNA sequence: TGTGCCAGTAGTGCAGGGAACCAAGAGACCCAGTACTTC. V and J are TRBV19 and TRBJ2-5, with D maybe TRBD1 (5 bases). Germline lookup yields CDR1 LNHDA and CDR2 SQIVND (reference sequence). The CDR3 spans 13 residues. Trimming removed 5 bases from V and 0 bases from J, with 7 bases in between.

There are a few counts of this clone. The rearrangement uses TRBV6-5 and TRBJ2-7, with 7 bases fitting TRBD1. The V gene's germline CDR1 is MNHEY and CDR2 SVGAGI. The CDR3 has 13 amino acids. V was pared by 8 bases and J by 7 bases, with 11 bases of the junction left unmatched. CDR3 nucleotides: TGTGCCAGCGTTCCGGGACAGTCACGGGAGCAGTACTTC. It encodes CASVPGQSREQYF.

This clone was seen a few times. The chain recombines TRBV5-1 with TRBJ2-1; D perhaps matches TRBD1 (6 bases). This CDR3 region has 16 residues. V was trimmed by 4 bases and J by 9 bases, leaving 23 bases between them. Germline V gives CDR1 SGHRS, CDR2 YFSETQ. CDR3 coding DNA: TGCGCCAGCAGCAACCAGGGGATTAGCTACGGTGCTGAGCAGTTCTTC. Translated, it gives CASSNQGISYGAEQFF.

This clone was recorded a few times. Other nucleotide sequences from this sample produce the same CDR3. The chain carries TRBV5-4 and TRBJ1-2; D is unclear. Trimming took off 1 base at V and 4 bases at J, with 14 bases between the two ends. The CDR3 sequence is 15 residues long. In germline, CDR1 is SGHNT, CDR2 YYREEE (reference sequence). CDR3: CASSLREGRGYGYTF. For the CDR3, the DNA is TGTGCCAGCAGCTTGAGGGAGGGCCGCGGCTATGGCTACACCTTC. The entire variable domain, with the rest obtained from reference TRBV5-4 and TRBJ1-2, is as follows: ETGVTQSPTHLIKTRGQQVTLRCSSQSGHNTVSWYQQALGQGPQFIFQYYREEENGRGNFPPRFSGLQFPNYSSELNVNALELDDSALYLCASSLREGRGYGYTFGSGTRLTVV.

This clone was detected only a few times. As DNA, the CDR3 is TGTGCCTGGAGTGGGGGACATCATGGCTACACCTTC. It is translated as CAWSGGHHGYTF. The chain couples TRBV30 to TRBJ1-2; weak D call: TRBD1 (6 bases). The CDR3 extends over 12 amino acids. The V and J ends lost 1 base and 6 bases respectively, with 9 bases between them. Germline V lookup: CDR1 GTSNPN, CDR2 SVGIG (reference sequence).

The sample holds a few counts of this clone. V gene TRBV19 combines with J gene TRBJ1-3; 7 positions match TRBD1. The CDR3 has 14 amino acids. Losses at the gene ends were 5 bases for V and 4 bases for J; bases not matched to a gene: 5. Germline-derived CDR1 and CDR2 are LNHDA and SQIVND (reference sequence). The DNA of the CDR3 is TGTGCCAGTAGTCTGACAGGGTTGGGAAACACCATATATTTT. Its protein product is CASSLTGLGNTIYF.

This clone showed up just a few times. The chain carries TRBV14 and TRBJ1-6; D remains ambiguous. In germline, CDR1 is SGHDN, CDR2 FVKESK. The V gene lost 4 bases and the J gene lost 2 bases, with 6 bases spanning the gap. CDR3 size: 14 residues. The CDR3 bases are TGTGCCAGCAGCCGCGGAGCCTATAATTCACCCCTCCACTTT. The encoded protein is CASSRGAYNSPLHF.

This rearrangement joins TRBV19 to TRBJ2-2; 9 positions match TRBD1. J gave up 5 bases and V 7 bases, and 11 bases lay outside the gene matches. This CDR3 contains 16 residues. Germline CDR1 LNHDA, CDR2 SQIVND (reference sequence). The CDR3, as DNA: TGTGCCAGTACCCTCCAGGGACAGGGCAGGACCGGGGAGCTGTTTTTT. Translation gives CASTLQGQGRTGELFF. Supplemented by reference TRBV19 and TRBJ2-2, the full variable domain reads DGGITQSPKYLFRKEGQNVTLSCEQNLNHDAMYWYRQDPGQGLRLIYYSQIVNDFQKGDIAEGYSVSREKKESFPLTVTSAQKNPTAFYLCASTLQGQGRTGELFFGEGSRLTVL.

In this sample, this clone turned up a few times. The CDR3: CAWSPLLGQTRAGYTF. In DNA form, the CDR3 reads TGTGCCTGGAGTCCCCTGTTGGGACAGACCAGGGCTGGCTACACCTTC. This chain links TRBV30 with TRBJ1-2; 7 nucleotides match TRBD1. The V gene's germline CDR1 is GTSNPN and CDR2 SVGIG (reference sequence). CDR3 length: 16 residues. V shed 2 bases, J shed 7 bases, and the junction held 16 bases outside the gene matches.

This clone was picked up a small number of times. This chain joins TRBV5-1 and TRBJ1-2; TRBD1 might be the D (5 bases). Germline-derived CDR1 and CDR2 are SGHRS and YFSETQ. The ends were cut back, 3 bases at V and 7 bases at J, with 22 bases in the middle. This CDR3 contains 16 residues. In DNA form, the CDR3 reads TGCGCCAGCAGCTCCAGTGGGGCAGGGATAGTAGGTGGCTACACCTTC. Translated, it gives CASSSSGAGIVGGYTF.

This clone has a handful of counts. The V gene is TRBV15, the J gene TRBJ1-5; 8 bases fit TRBD1. This CDR3 comprises 16 residues. Germline lookup yields CDR1 LNHNV and CDR2 YYDKDF (reference sequence). Trimming at V came to 5 bases and at J to 9 bases, leaving 15 bases not matched to a gene. As DNA, the CDR3 is TGTGCCACCAGCCCCTGGCAGGGACAGGTGGCGAGGCCCCAGCATTTT. This translates into CATSPWQGQVARPQHF.

This clone turned up a few times. The genes are TRBV7-9 and TRBJ2-1; the match to TRBD1 covers 8 bases. CDR3 length: 13 amino acids. Germline assignment: CDR1 SEHNR and CDR2 FQNEAQ (reference sequence). Trimming took 6 bases from V and 8 from J; bases not matched to a gene: 6. CDR3 protein: CASSGQGSDEQFF. Here the CDR3 DNA reads TGTGCCAGCAGTGGACAGGGCAGCGATGAGCAGTTCTTC.

The CDR3, as DNA: TGCAGCGCTCAAGGGGATGGCTACACCTTC. It yields the protein CSAQGDGYTF. The chain joins TRBV29-1 to TRBJ1-2, with D possibly being TRBD1 (5 bases). CDR3 length: 10 amino acids. The germline V gene has CDR1 SQVTM and CDR2 ANQGSEA. V was shortened by 7 bases and J by 6 bases, with 9 bases between the two germline ends.